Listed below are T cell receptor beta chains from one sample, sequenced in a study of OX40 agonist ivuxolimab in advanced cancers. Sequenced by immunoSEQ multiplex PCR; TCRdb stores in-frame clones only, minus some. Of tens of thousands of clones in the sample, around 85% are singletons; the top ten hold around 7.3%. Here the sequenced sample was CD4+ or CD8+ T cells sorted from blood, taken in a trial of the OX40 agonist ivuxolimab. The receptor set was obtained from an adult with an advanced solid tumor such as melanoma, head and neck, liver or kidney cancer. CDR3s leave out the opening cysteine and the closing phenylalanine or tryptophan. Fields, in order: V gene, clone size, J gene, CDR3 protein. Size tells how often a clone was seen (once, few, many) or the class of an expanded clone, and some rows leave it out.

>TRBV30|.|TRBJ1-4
AWSVHRGSNEKLF
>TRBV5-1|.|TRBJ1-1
ASSFDFGNTEAF
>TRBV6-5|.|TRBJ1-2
ASSRGSGYT
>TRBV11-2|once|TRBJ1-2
ASSYGRGGLYGYT
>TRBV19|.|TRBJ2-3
ASSKSGDTQY
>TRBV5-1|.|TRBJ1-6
ASRRQENSPLH
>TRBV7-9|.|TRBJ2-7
ASSPSLTSGYLYEQY
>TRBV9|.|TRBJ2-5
ASSVEETQY
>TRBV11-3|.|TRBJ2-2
ASSFPDRRKNTGELF
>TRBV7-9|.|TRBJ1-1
ASSLGGAGGQGAF
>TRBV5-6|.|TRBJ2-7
ASSLQGQTSYEQY
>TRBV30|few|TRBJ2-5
AWSSNQMGLGGTQY
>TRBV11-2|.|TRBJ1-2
ASGTGSLSRNYGYT
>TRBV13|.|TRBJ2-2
ASSLRGVGTGELF
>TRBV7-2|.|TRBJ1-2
ASSLNRGDGYT
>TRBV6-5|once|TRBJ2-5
ASRWTGGIEETQY
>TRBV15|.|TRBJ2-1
ATRHRGGSYNEQF
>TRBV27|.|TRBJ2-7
ASSFGSLLGEQY
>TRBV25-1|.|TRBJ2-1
ASSEWRVSNEQF
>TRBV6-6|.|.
ASSFDRYEQY
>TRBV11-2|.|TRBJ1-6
ASTPRSGERNSPLH
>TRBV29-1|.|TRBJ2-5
SVETWETVEETQY
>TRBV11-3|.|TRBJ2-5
ASSSGALAGQETQY
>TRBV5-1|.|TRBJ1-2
ASSLMDSDYGYT
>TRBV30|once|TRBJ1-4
AWSWGTSGNEKLF
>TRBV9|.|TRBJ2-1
ASSVDGRGEQF
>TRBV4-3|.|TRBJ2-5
ASSPRAEGLGAQY
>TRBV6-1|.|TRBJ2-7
ASSARSLDISYEQY
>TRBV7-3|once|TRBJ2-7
ASSTMGVGSSYEQY
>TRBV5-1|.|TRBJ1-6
ASSLDGLQYNSPLH
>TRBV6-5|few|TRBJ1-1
ASRDTGDGTEAF
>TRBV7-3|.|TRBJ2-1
ASSLGTEQF